This T cell receptor (beta chain) was identified in a study of T cell responses to AZD1222 COVID-19 vaccine. Assay used: immunoSEQ multiplex PCR; TCRdb lists only in-frame clones, some missing. The repertoire holds approximately 81,000 clones, with about 89% as singletons. Study results and caveats: The study found vaccine-associated CD4 TCRs spanning spike, dominant at 160-218 and 743-854. Donors were chiefly white British, with a greater number of females, and clonal diversity was perhaps underestimated. The repertoires were collected only after the peak T cell response.

There are 13 residues in the CDR3. This clone was seen only once. Its matching antigen is unknown. The clonotype comes from an adult in good health. This material consisted of peripheral blood, taken on day 0 of MenACWY control vaccination. The V and J genes are TRBV1 and TRBJ2-7; TRBD2, the D gene given by the table, was not confirmed from the DNA. TRBV1 is marked as a pseudogene. The CDR3 DNA follows: TGCACCAGCAGCCCTATTGGCTCCTACGAGCAGTACTTC. It yields the protein CTSSPIGSYEQYF.